These T cell receptor beta chains were read from a single sample in a study of CD8 T cells in ankylosing spondylitis. TCRdb independently ran MiXCR on the 5' RACE reads; one entry per CDR3 protein. This sample has 340,000 or so distinct CDR3 sequences, with 14% to 15% found just once. The sample comprised blood, either unsorted or a sorted T cell fraction (not recorded which). Every receptor here comes from a male donor with ankylosing spondylitis or in good health (not recorded which). The CDR3 runs from the conserved cysteine through the conserved F or W. Fields, in order: CDR3 protein, CDR3 DNA, J gene, CDR3 length, clone size, V gene, D gene. A D gene is named only where the DNA matches it firmly. Clone sizes are given selectively: once, few, many, or a class where the clone is expanded.

CDR3aa: CASSQDGARNTIYF
CDR3nt: TGTGCCAGCAGCCAAGACGGGGCCCGAAACACCATATATTTT
j_gene: TRBJ1-3
len: 14
abundance: -
v_gene: TRBV3-1
d_gene: -

CDR3aa: CASSPKPGNTEAFF
CDR3nt: TGTGCCAGCAGCCCAAAGCCGGGAAACACTGAAGCTTTCTTT
j_gene: TRBJ1-1
len: 14
abundance: -
v_gene: TRBV7-2
d_gene: -

CDR3aa: CSVADGAGEQYF
CDR3nt: TGCAGCGTCGCGGACGGGGCGGGTGAGCAGTACTTC
j_gene: TRBJ2-7
len: 12
abundance: -
v_gene: TRBV29-1
d_gene: -

CDR3aa: CASSLGTLETGELFF
CDR3nt: TGCGCCAGCAGCCTCGGGACCCTGGAAACCGGGGAGCTGTTTTTT
j_gene: TRBJ2-2
len: 15
abundance: -
v_gene: TRBV5-1
d_gene: -

CDR3aa: CASSHSSRGELFF
CDR3nt: TGTGCCAGCAGCCACTCTTCTCGCGGGGAGCTGTTTTTT
j_gene: TRBJ2-2
len: 13
abundance: once
v_gene: TRBV3-1
d_gene: -

CDR3aa: CASSLDSPASNQPQHF
CDR3nt: TGCGCCAGCAGCTTGGACTCCCCCGCTAGCAATCAGCCCCAGCATTTT
j_gene: TRBJ1-5
len: 16
abundance: -
v_gene: TRBV5-1
d_gene: -

CDR3aa: CASSLKGMNTEAFF
CDR3nt: TGCGCCAGCAGCTTGAAGGGCATGAACACTGAAGCTTTCTTT
j_gene: TRBJ1-1
len: 14
abundance: -
v_gene: TRBV5-1
d_gene: -

CDR3aa: CASRQGPNEKLFF
CDR3nt: TGTGCCAGCAGACAGGGACCTAATGAAAAACTGTTTTTT
j_gene: TRBJ1-4
len: 13
abundance: few
v_gene: TRBV6-6
d_gene: -

CDR3aa: CAISQGSEQFF
CDR3nt: TGTGCCATCAGTCAGGGGTCTGAGCAGTTCTTC
j_gene: TRBJ2-1
len: 11
abundance: few
v_gene: TRBV10-3
d_gene: -

CDR3aa: CASSRRGEAFF
CDR3nt: TGTGCCAGCAGTAGACGGGGGGAAGCTTTCTTT
j_gene: TRBJ1-1
len: 11
abundance: few
v_gene: TRBV6-1
d_gene: -

CDR3aa: CASSGQALSRSTEAFF
CDR3nt: TGTGCCAGCAGTGGTCAGGCTTTATCGAGATCGACTGAAGCTTTCTTT
j_gene: TRBJ1-1
len: 16
abundance: few
v_gene: TRBV12-3/TRBV12-4
d_gene: -

CDR3aa: CASSPPGQSNQPQHF
CDR3nt: TGTGCCAGCAGTCCGCCGGGACAGAGCAATCAGCCCCAGCATTTT
j_gene: TRBJ1-5
len: 15
abundance: few
v_gene: TRBV12-3/TRBV12-4
d_gene: TRBD1

CDR3aa: CAWREAGELFF
CDR3nt: TGTGCCTGGAGGGAGGCCGGGGAGCTGTTTTTT
j_gene: TRBJ2-2
len: 11
abundance: -
v_gene: TRBV30
d_gene: -

CDR3aa: CASSRGPDTEAFF
CDR3nt: TGCGCCAGCAGTAGGGGGCCAGACACTGAAGCTTTCTTT
j_gene: TRBJ1-1
len: 13
abundance: -
v_gene: TRBV5-1
d_gene: TRBD1

CDR3aa: CASSSWGGEETQYF
CDR3nt: TGCGCCAGCAGCTCTTGGGGGGGCGAGGAGACCCAGTACTTC
j_gene: TRBJ2-5
len: 14
abundance: -
v_gene: TRBV5-1
d_gene: -

CDR3aa: CASSLPGVSNTGELFF
CDR3nt: TGTGCCAGCAGCCTCCCAGGGGTTTCGAACACCGGGGAGCTGTTTTTT
j_gene: TRBJ2-2
len: 16
abundance: many
v_gene: TRBV3-1
d_gene: -

CDR3aa: CASRVQRTANTGELFF
CDR3nt: TGTGCCAGCAGGGTCCAAAGGACCGCGAACACCGGGGAGCTGTTTTTT
j_gene: TRBJ2-2
len: 16
abundance: -
v_gene: TRBV27
d_gene: -

CDR3aa: CATTTGTGPYGYTF
CDR3nt: TGTGCCACCACCACCGGGACAGGCCCCTATGGCTACACCTTC
j_gene: TRBJ1-2
len: 14
abundance: few
v_gene: TRBV27
d_gene: TRBD1

CDR3aa: CASTMGLAGANEQFF
CDR3nt: TGCGCCAGCACAATGGGACTAGCGGGAGCTAATGAGCAGTTCTTC
j_gene: TRBJ2-1
len: 15
abundance: few
v_gene: TRBV10-1
d_gene: TRBD2

CDR3aa: CASSPILRASGYNEQFF
CDR3nt: TGTGCCAGCAGTCCTATTCTGAGGGCTAGCGGTTACAATGAGCAGTTCTTC
j_gene: TRBJ2-1
len: 17
abundance: many
v_gene: TRBV6-1
d_gene: TRBD2

CDR3aa: CSAGRERTSYNEQFF
CDR3nt: TGCAGTGCTGGAAGGGAGCGGACCTCCTACAATGAGCAGTTCTTC
j_gene: TRBJ2-1
len: 15
abundance: -
v_gene: TRBV20-1
d_gene: -

CDR3aa: CASRLTGGQETQYF
CDR3nt: TGTGCCAGCAGACTGACAGGCGGCCAAGAGACCCAGTACTTC
j_gene: TRBJ2-5
len: 14
abundance: few
v_gene: TRBV12-3/TRBV12-4
d_gene: -

CDR3aa: CASRSASGSIIADTQYF
CDR3nt: TGCGCCAGCCGTTCGGCTAGCGGGAGTATAATCGCAGATACGCAGTATTTT
j_gene: TRBJ2-3
len: 17
abundance: few
v_gene: TRBV5-1
d_gene: TRBD2

CDR3aa: CASSQAQEGVSGANVLTF
CDR3nt: TGTGCCAGCAGCCAGGCACAGGAGGGGGTCTCTGGGGCCAACGTCCTGACTTTC
j_gene: TRBJ2-6
len: 18
abundance: -
v_gene: TRBV3-1
d_gene: -

CDR3aa: CASIPAPGGETQYF
CDR3nt: TGCGCCAGCATTCCCGCCCCAGGGGGGGAGACCCAGTACTTC
j_gene: TRBJ2-5
len: 14
abundance: -
v_gene: TRBV5-1
d_gene: -

CDR3aa: CSAKMDRQNTEAFF
CDR3nt: TGCAGTGCCAAAATGGACAGACAGAACACTGAAGCTTTCTTT
j_gene: TRBJ1-1
len: 14
abundance: -
v_gene: TRBV20-1
d_gene: -

CDR3aa: CASSQGSPGETEAFF
CDR3nt: TGTGCCAGCAGCCAAGGAAGTCCAGGGGAAACTGAAGCTTTCTTT
j_gene: TRBJ1-1
len: 15
abundance: few
v_gene: TRBV3-1
d_gene: -

CDR3aa: CSAPSLLAGGSYEQYF
CDR3nt: TGCAGTGCTCCGAGCCTCTTAGCGGGAGGGAGCTACGAGCAGTACTTC
j_gene: TRBJ2-7
len: 16
abundance: -
v_gene: TRBV20-1
d_gene: TRBD2

CDR3aa: CASSGFRQGASAFF
CDR3nt: TGTGCCAGCAGCGGTTTCCGGCAGGGGGCCTCAGCTTTCTTT
j_gene: TRBJ1-1
len: 14
abundance: -
v_gene: TRBV5-6
d_gene: TRBD1

CDR3aa: CASSPPARLEKLFF
CDR3nt: TGTGCCAGCAGCCCTCCAGCCCGGCTCGAAAAACTGTTTTTT
j_gene: TRBJ1-4
len: 14
abundance: many
v_gene: TRBV7-9
d_gene: -

CDR3aa: CATKAGGQADTQYF
CDR3nt: TGTGCCACCAAGGCAGGAGGGCAGGCAGATACGCAGTATTTT
j_gene: TRBJ2-3
len: 14
abundance: few
v_gene: TRBV10-3
d_gene: -

CDR3aa: CASSLSGADRLNIQYF
CDR3nt: TGTGCCAGCAGCTTAAGTGGGGCAGACCGGCTAAACATTCAGTACTTC
j_gene: TRBJ2-4
len: 16
abundance: few
v_gene: TRBV7-9
d_gene: -

CDR3aa: CASSLNTGAGELFF
CDR3nt: TGTGCCAGCAGTTTAAACACTGGCGCCGGGGAGCTGTTTTTT
j_gene: TRBJ2-2
len: 14
abundance: few
v_gene: TRBV12-3/TRBV12-4
d_gene: -

CDR3aa: CSVPQGDGYTF
CDR3nt: TGCAGCGTTCCTCAGGGGGATGGCTACACCTTC
j_gene: TRBJ1-2
len: 11
abundance: -
v_gene: TRBV29-1
d_gene: TRBD1

CDR3aa: CASGPSGPRETQYF
CDR3nt: TGCGCCAGCGGGCCCTCCGGGCCAAGGGAGACCCAGTACTTC
j_gene: TRBJ2-5
len: 14
abundance: -
v_gene: TRBV5-1
d_gene: -

CDR3aa: CASSQEPAGGSEQFF
CDR3nt: TGCGCCAGCAGCCAAGAGCCAGCGGGAGGAAGTGAGCAGTTCTTC
j_gene: TRBJ2-1
len: 15
abundance: -
v_gene: TRBV4-1
d_gene: TRBD2

CDR3aa: CASSPREGSLRELFF
CDR3nt: TGTGCCAGCAGTCCCAGGGAGGGGAGTCTAAGGGAGCTGTTTTTT
j_gene: TRBJ2-2
len: 15
abundance: -
v_gene: TRBV12-3/TRBV12-4
d_gene: TRBD2

CDR3aa: CASSAGTGWGYTF
CDR3nt: TGTGCCAGCAGCGCCGGGACAGGTTGGGGCTACACCTTC
j_gene: TRBJ1-2
len: 13
abundance: few
v_gene: TRBV7-2
d_gene: TRBD1

CDR3aa: CASRPPGQAATGELFF
CDR3nt: TGTGCCAGTAGGCCCCCCGGACAAGCGGCCACCGGGGAGCTGTTTTTT
j_gene: TRBJ2-2
len: 16
abundance: -
v_gene: TRBV19
d_gene: -

CDR3aa: CASSRGGGGLTLNTEAFF
CDR3nt: TGTGCCAGCAGTCGTGGGGGAGGGGGGCTCACGTTGAACACTGAAGCTTTCTTT
j_gene: TRBJ1-1
len: 18
abundance: -
v_gene: TRBV2
d_gene: -

CDR3aa: CASSLAGGVYANEQFF
CDR3nt: TGTGCCAGCAGTTTGGCGGGGGGGGTCTACGCCAATGAGCAGTTCTTC
j_gene: TRBJ2-1
len: 16
abundance: few
v_gene: TRBV12-3/TRBV12-4
d_gene: TRBD2

CDR3aa: CASSSVQGARETQYF
CDR3nt: TGTGCCAGCAGCTCCGTTCAGGGGGCGCGGGAGACCCAGTACTTC
j_gene: TRBJ2-5
len: 15
abundance: few
v_gene: TRBV7-9
d_gene: TRBD1

CDR3aa: CASSLGQGEYNEQFF
CDR3nt: TGCGCCAGCAGCCTCGGACAGGGGGAATATAATGAGCAGTTCTTC
j_gene: TRBJ2-1
len: 15
abundance: -
v_gene: TRBV5-1
d_gene: TRBD1

CDR3aa: CSAETPGGPGDEQFF
CDR3nt: TGCAGTGCCGAAACCCCTGGGGGGCCTGGGGATGAGCAGTTCTTC
j_gene: TRBJ2-1
len: 15
abundance: many
v_gene: TRBV20-1
d_gene: -

CDR3aa: CAIGPGLLTLEAFF
CDR3nt: TGTGCCATCGGCCCCGGGCTGTTAACCCTTGAAGCTTTCTTT
j_gene: TRBJ1-1
len: 14
abundance: -
v_gene: TRBV5-2
d_gene: -

CDR3aa: CASSLDQGWREQYF
CDR3nt: TGTGCCAGCAGCTTAGATCAGGGGTGGAGGGAGCAGTACTTC
j_gene: TRBJ2-7
len: 14
abundance: -
v_gene: TRBV7-4
d_gene: -

CDR3aa: CASSPQGLYGYTF
CDR3nt: TGTGCCAGCAGTCCACAGGGGTTATATGGCTACACCTTC
j_gene: TRBJ1-2
len: 13
abundance: many
v_gene: TRBV12-3/TRBV12-4
d_gene: TRBD1

CDR3aa: CASSTASGPYNEQFF
CDR3nt: TGCGCCAGCAGCACTGCTAGCGGACCCTACAATGAGCAGTTCTTC
j_gene: TRBJ2-1
len: 15
abundance: many
v_gene: TRBV5-1
d_gene: TRBD2